This T cell receptor (beta chain) came from a study of early T cells in non-severe SARS-CoV-2 infection. Looking at the study overall: Unsorted whole-blood RNA was sequenced in bulk, leaving chains unpaired. Study-wide findings and caveats: VDJdb-based annotation leaned toward anti-spike CD8 responses and missed private and CD4 specificities.

As part of library construction, unique molecular identifiers were attached to individual cDNA molecules. TCRdb reanalysed the 5' RACE reads using MiXCR and keeps one entry per CDR3 protein. The sample lists tens of thousands of distinct CDR3 sequences; roughly a tenth were seen once. This clonotype was seen many times. Its cognate antigen is unknown. This CDR3 has 11 amino acids. Germline V gives CDR1 LGHDT, CDR2 YNNKEL (reference sequence). The V end lost 10 bases, the J end lost 4 bases, and 10 bases lay between the germline ends. The sequence was obtained from an adult who was a healthcare worker with PCR-confirmed SARS-CoV-2 infection or an uninfected control (not recorded which). The chain uses TRBV3-1 and TRBJ1-1; a weak D match, TRBD1 (6 bases). The specimen was whole blood, collected at baseline. CDR3 nucleotide sequence: TGTGCCACCAGGGGTAGCACTGAAGCTTTCTTT. Its translation is CATRGSTEAFF.